These 28 T cell receptor beta chains were sequenced from one sample in a study of neurological immune-mediated disorders (dated by TCRdb to the late 2010s). The library relied on 5' RACE. Sequencing instrument: Illumina HiSeq 2500. The raw public data were reprocessed by TCRdb itself: fastp quality trimming at Q25, MiXCR clonotype calling, in-frame beta chains only. One record per CDR3 amino acid sequence lists the most common genes and DNA. Recorded for this sample are approximately 49,000 distinct CDR3 sequences; 10% of them occurred a single time. The ten largest clones represent more than 1.5% of the sample. The meaning of the sample's time point label: longitudinal time-point 1 (baseline). What was sequenced was PBMCs. These receptor sequences come from a woman aged 40 to 55 in good health.

This chain connects TRBV9 to TRBJ2-1; 8 bases are a match to TRBD2. The CDR3 totals 17 residues. Germline V CDR1 and CDR2: SGDLS, YYNGEE. Trimming cost V 4 bases and J 9 bases; bases outside gene matches: 18. CDR3 sequence reads: CASSTTRGGGNSCEQFF. The CDR3 DNA reads TGTGCCAGCAGCACAACACGGGGGGGCGGGAATTCGTGTGAGCAGTTCTTC.

This clonotype was detected ten times or more. V gene TRBV20-1 combines with J gene TRBJ2-5, with TRBD2 matching over 7 bases. The CDR3 loop spans 12 amino acids. Germline values: CDR1 DFQATT, CDR2 SNEGSKA (reference sequence). V gave up 2 bases and J gave up 5 bases; unmatched junction bases: 2. CDR3 coding DNA: TGCAGTGCTAGAAGGCGGGGGGAGACCCAGTACTTC. Translated, it gives CSARRRGETQYF.

This clonotype was observed at least ten times. The genes are TRBV20-1 and TRBJ1-4, with 8 bases that match TRBD1. This CDR3 contains 12 residues. The V segment lost 6 bases and the J segment 6 bases; nucleotides outside the gene matches: 3. Germline V gene lookup returns CDR1 DFQATT and CDR2 SNEGSKA (reference sequence). The CDR3 is CSAGRGHEKLFF. Written as DNA, the CDR3 is TGCAGTGCAGGCAGGGGGCATGAAAAACTGTTTTTT.

The chain couples TRBV3-1 to TRBJ2-3; 9 nucleotides line up with TRBD2. Germline trimming cut 1 base from V and 5 bases from J; bases unmatched to any gene: 4. Germline CDR1 LGHDT, CDR2 YNNKEL (reference sequence). This CDR3 comprises 15 residues. DNA of the CDR3: TGTGCCAGCAGCCAAGGCGGGGGGGCAGGAGATACGCAGTATTTT. Its translation: CASSQGGGAGDTQYF.

As regards this clonotype: One end of the junction varies from germline; a read error may be responsible. The V and J genes are TRBV7-6 and TRBJ2-1; no clear D. Per germline, CDR1 SGHVS and CDR2 FNYEAQ. The CDR3 has 16 residues. The CDR3 nucleotides read TGTGCCAGCAGCTTATCCGTGGTGTGCCAGTGGGGTGAGCAGTTATTC. It is translated as CASSLSVVCQWGEQLF.

This clonotype was seen at least ten times. This chain joins TRBV5-4 and TRBJ2-3; 15 bases line up with TRBD2. Germline assignment: CDR1 SGHNT and CDR2 YYREEE (reference sequence). J was trimmed by 5 bases and V by 4 bases; bases with no gene match: 2. This CDR3 has 15 amino acids. CDR3 nucleotide sequence: TGTGCCAGCAGCCCGGGACTAGCGGGAGGAGATACGCAGTATTTT. Its translation: CASSPGLAGGDTQYF.

In its sample, this clonotype was seen many times. The chain uses TRBV7-6 and TRBJ2-3; 9 bases line up with TRBD2. The junction had 10 bases not matched to a gene; V was cut back by 5 bases and J by 4 bases. This CDR3 spans 16 amino acids. Germline-derived CDR1 and CDR2 are SGHVS and FNYEAQ. The CDR3 DNA is TGTGCCAGCAGCCAGCGTCGGCGGGGGGGACCAGATACGCAGTATTTT. Translated: CASSQRRRGGPDTQYF.

There are many counts of this clonotype. The rearrangement joins TRBV4-2 to TRBJ2-1, with a weak D call TRBD2 (6 bases). V was pared by 4 bases and J by 2 bases, with 18 bases between. Germline CDR1 is LGHNA and CDR2 is YNFKEQ. The CDR3 consists of 17 residues. The CDR3, as DNA: TGTGCCAGCAGCCCCCTTGCGGGGCGGGGAGCCTACAATGAGCAGTTCTTC. Protein: CASSPLAGRGAYNEQFF.

This clonotype showed up many times. The genes are TRBV6-2 or TRBV6-3 and TRBJ1-1, with D perhaps TRBD1 (6 bases). Germline CDR1 MNHEY, CDR2 SVGEGT. This CDR3 has 13 amino acids. Trimming took 6 bases from V and 6 from J, leaving 14 bases between them. The CDR3 reads CASRNRESAEAFF. The CDR3 nucleotides read TGTGCCAGCAGGAACAGGGAATCCGCTGAAGCTTTCTTT.

The table lists this clonotype with a few counts. CDR3 nucleotide sequence: TGCGCCAGCAGTGAGGACAGAGCATATGGCTACACCTTC. Its translation is CASSEDRAYGYTF. The chain has TRBV10-1 and TRBJ1-2; the D gene is possibly TRBD1 (5 bases). This CDR3 has 13 amino acids. Germline V gene lookup returns CDR1 WNHNN and CDR2 SYGVQD (reference sequence). The V gene lost 2 bases and the J gene lost 5 bases, with 9 bases spanning the gap.

The J gene is TRBJ2-3, the V gene TRBV20-1; unclear D gene. There are 14 residues in the CDR3. CDR1 and CDR2 from the germline V gene are DFQATT and SNEGSKA (reference sequence). The CDR3, as DNA: TGCAGGGCGGTCGATGATACTAGCACAGATACGCAGTATTTT. It encodes CRAVDDTSTDTQYF.

The sample holds many counts of this clonotype. The genes are TRBV5-1 and TRBJ2-3; perhaps D is TRBD1 or TRBD2 (5 bases each). This CDR3 is 13 amino acids long. Trimming removed 5 bases from V and 2 bases from J, with 9 bases in between. Germline CDR1 SGHRS, CDR2 YFSETQ. CDR3 nucleotide sequence: TGCGCCAGCAGGGGGGTTCTCACAGATACGCAGTATTTT. Protein sequence: CASRGVLTDTQYF.

This clonotype has at least ten counts. The chain joins TRBV3-1 to TRBJ1-6, with D maybe TRBD1 (6 bases). Germline CDR1 LGHDT, CDR2 YNNKEL (reference sequence). This CDR3 comprises 15 residues. Trimming left V 4 bases short and J 7 bases short, with 14 bases between. The CDR3, as DNA: TGTGCCAGCAGCCTCGGACAGTCCCCGAATTCACCCCTCCACTTT. Encoded protein: CASSLGQSPNSPLHF.

This clonotype was seen at least ten times. The DNA of the CDR3 is TGCGCCAGCAGCTTGAGCCCCAGACCCACCTCCTACGAGCAGTACTTC. This translates into CASSLSPRPTSYEQYF. The chain uses TRBV5-1 and TRBJ2-7; D is uncertain. V lost 1 base to trimming and J lost 0 bases, with 14 bases between them. The CDR3 extends over 16 amino acids. Germline V gives CDR1 SGHRS, CDR2 YFSETQ.

Ten or more counts support this clonotype. The rearrangement joins TRBV7-2 to TRBJ2-7, with 8 bases that match TRBD1. The CDR3 covers 13 residues. V was clipped by 7 bases and J by 3 bases; unmatched bases: 5. The germline gives CDR1 SGHTA, CDR2 FQGNSA. The DNA for the CDR3 is TGTGCCAGCACCCAGGGGGCCGTCTACGAGCAGTACTTC. Encoded protein: CASTQGAVYEQYF.

This clonotype was seen a handful of times. The J gene is TRBJ2-2, the V gene TRBV5-1; D call uncertain. CDR3 length: 13 amino acids. From germline, CDR1 is SGHRS and CDR2 YFSETQ. Trimming took 10 bases from V and 4 from J, leaving 14 bases between them. The CDR3 loop reads CAGRTATTGELFF. CDR3 nucleotide sequence: TGCGCCGGACGGACGGCGACCACCGGGGAGCTGTTTTTT.

Ten or more counts support this clonotype. J is TRBJ1-1 and V is TRBV5-1; 10 positions match TRBD1. There are 14 residues in the CDR3. Germline V lookup: CDR1 SGHRS, CDR2 YFSETQ. V trimming: 1 base; J trimming: 4 bases; junction bases outside the gene matches: 1. The CDR3 DNA sequence: TGCGCCAGCAGCTTGTGGACAGGGGGCACTGAAGCTTTCTTT. Residues: CASSLWTGGTEAFF. The whole variable domain, remainder taken from reference TRBV5-1 and TRBJ1-1, is KAGVTQTPRYLIKTRGQQVTLSCSPISGHRSVSWYQQTPGQGLQFLFEYFSETQRNKGNFPGRFSGRQFSNSRSEMNVSTLELGDSALYLCASSLWTGGTEAFFGQGTRLTVV.

This clonotype was seen only a few times. This chain joins TRBV6-1 and TRBJ1-2; 7 bases match TRBD1. From germline, CDR1 is MNHNS and CDR2 SASEGT. The CDR3 loop spans 14 amino acids. V lost 7 bases to trimming and J lost 2 bases; unmatched junction nucleotides: 7. CDR3 bases: TGTGCCAGCATGTACACGACAGGGAACTATGGCTACACCTTC. Its translation is CASMYTTGNYGYTF.

The chain couples TRBV20-1 to TRBJ1-1, with D tentatively TRBD1 (6 bases). Trimming removed 6 bases at V and 10 bases at J, with 21 bases between. This CDR3 has 13 residues. Germline V gives CDR1 DFQATT, CDR2 SNEGSKA (reference sequence). CDR3 region: CSAVAGATGRAFF. CDR3 in DNA: TGCAGTGCGGTCGCAGGGGCGACAGGAAGAGCTTTCTTT.

The chain employs TRBV5-1 and TRBJ2-3, with D perhaps being TRBD1 or TRBD2 (5 bases each). The CDR3 runs 15 residues. Germline CDR1 is SGHRS and CDR2 is YFSETQ. CDR3 bases: TGCGACAACAGCTTGGGGGAGCGGATCACAGATACGCAGTATTTT. The encoded protein is CDNSLGERITDTQYF. Combining the CDR3 with reference TRBV5-1 and TRBJ2-3 gives the whole variable domain KAGVTQTPRYLIKTRGQQVTLSCSPISGHRSVSWYQQTPGQGLQFLFEYFSETQRNKGNFPGRFSGRQFSNSRSEMNVSTLELGDSALYLCDNSLGERITDTQYFGPGTRLTVL.

This clonotype showed up many times. The CDR3 region is CASSPPGTDNQPQHF. DNA for the CDR3: TGTGCCAGCAGCCCACCCGGGACAGACAATCAGCCCCAGCATTTT. The rearrangement joins TRBV7-9 to TRBJ1-5, with TRBD1 identical over 7 bases. The length of the CDR3 is 15 residues. Germline CDR1 is SEHNR and CDR2 is FQNEAQ (reference sequence). After removal of 5 bases from V and 3 bases from J, the junction contained 7 bases not matched to a gene. Full variable domain (rest looked up from reference TRBV7-9 and TRBJ1-5): DTGVSQNPRHKITKRGQNVTFRCDPISEHNRLYWYRQTLGQGPEFLTYFQNEAQLEKSRLLSDRFSAERPKGSFSTLEIQRTEQGDSAMYLCASSPPGTDNQPQHFGDGTRLSIL.

As to this clonotype: At one end the junction does not follow the germline gene, possibly because of a read error. The V call is TRBV6-5, the J call TRBJ1-3; D unclear. Germline assignment: CDR1 MNHEY and CDR2 SVGAGI. The CDR3 runs 18 residues. CDR3 loop: CASSYSDSHSGPGTTIYF. The CDR3 nucleotides are TGTGCCAGCAGTTACTCCGACTCTCACAGCGGCCCTGGAACCACCATATATTTT.

The sample holds many counts of this clonotype. The gene calls are TRBV6-2 or TRBV6-3 and TRBJ1-5; D call uncertain. CDR1 is MNHEY and CDR2 is SVGEGT in the germline V gene. V lost 1 base and J 2 bases, leaving 12 bases between the germline ends. This CDR3 contains 16 residues. The CDR3 DNA follows: TGTGCCAGCAGTTACTTCGGCAGGTCGGGCAATCAGCCCCAGCATTTT. It specifies CASSYFGRSGNQPQHF.

There are many counts of this clonotype. The chain carries TRBV5-1 and TRBJ1-2; D not certain. Trimming took off 0 bases at V and 5 bases at J, with 8 bases between the two ends. The germline V gene encodes CDR1 SGHRS and CDR2 YFSETQ. CDR3 length equals 13 residues. CDR3 sequence (DNA): TGCGCCAGCAGCTTGGACCCCACTTATGGCTACACCTTC. Residues: CASSLDPTYGYTF. The full variable domain, with the rest looked up from reference TRBV5-1 and TRBJ1-2, is KAGVTQTPRYLIKTRGQQVTLSCSPISGHRSVSWYQQTPGQGLQFLFEYFSETQRNKGNFPGRFSGRQFSNSRSEMNVSTLELGDSALYLCASSLDPTYGYTFGSGTRLTVV.

Ten or more counts support this clonotype. The chain joins TRBV7-2 to TRBJ2-7; the match to TRBD2 covers 7 bases. Germline values: CDR1 SGHTA, CDR2 FQGNSA. V was pared by 5 bases and J by 5 bases, with 12 bases of the junction left unmatched. The CDR3 has 15 residues. CDR3 in amino acids: CASSPHEVAGDEQYF. The CDR3 nucleotides are TGTGCCAGCAGCCCACACGAGGTGGCGGGAGACGAGCAGTACTTC.

This clonotype was seen at least ten times. The chain is built from TRBV5-1 and TRBJ2-1, with 12 bases matching TRBD2. Germline CDR1 reads SGHRS; CDR2 reads YFSETQ. V was pared by 5 bases and J by 0 bases, with 0 bases of the junction left unmatched. The CDR3 runs 15 residues. The CDR3 DNA follows: TGCGCCAGCAGGACTAGCGGGAGCTCCTACAATGAGCAGTTCTTC. It is translated as CASRTSGSSYNEQFF.

This clonotype was recorded at least ten times. The V call is TRBV29-1, the J call TRBJ2-7; D may be TRBD1 or TRBD2 (5 bases each). The V gene's germline CDR1 is SQVTM and CDR2 ANQGSEA. CDR3 length: 12 residues. V dropped 5 bases and J dropped 3 bases, with 11 bases sitting between them. The DNA for the CDR3 is TGCAGCGTTCGAGGGGAGAGCTACGAGCAGTACTTC. Translating it yields CSVRGESYEQYF.

This clonotype was detected ten times or more. J is TRBJ2-4 and V is TRBV7-2; weak D call: TRBD2 (5 bases). The length of the CDR3 is 15 residues. V lost 4 bases and J lost 0, with 10 bases in between. Germline lookup yields CDR1 SGHTA and CDR2 FQGNSA. The CDR3 loop is CASSSGVLAKNIQYF. As DNA, the CDR3 is TGTGCCAGCAGCTCCGGGGTACTAGCCAAAAACATTCAGTACTTC.